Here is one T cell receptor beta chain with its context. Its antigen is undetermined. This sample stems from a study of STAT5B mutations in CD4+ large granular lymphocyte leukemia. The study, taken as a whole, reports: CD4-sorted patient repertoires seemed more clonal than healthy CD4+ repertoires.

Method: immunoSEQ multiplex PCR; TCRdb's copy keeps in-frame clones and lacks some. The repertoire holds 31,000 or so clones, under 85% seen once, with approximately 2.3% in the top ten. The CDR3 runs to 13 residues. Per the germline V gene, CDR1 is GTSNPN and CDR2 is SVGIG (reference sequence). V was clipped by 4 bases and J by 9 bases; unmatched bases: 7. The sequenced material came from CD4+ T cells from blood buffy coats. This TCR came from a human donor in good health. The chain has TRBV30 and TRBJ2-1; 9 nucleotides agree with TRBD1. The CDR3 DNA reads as TGTGCCTGGAAGGGACAGGGCTTAGGTGAGCAGTTCTTC. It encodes CAWKGQGLGEQFF. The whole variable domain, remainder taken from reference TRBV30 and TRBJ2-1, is SQTIHQWPATLVQPVGSPLSLECTVEGTSNPNLYWYRQAAGRGLQLLFYSVGIGQISSEVPQNLSASRPQDRQFILSSKKLLLSDSGFYLCAWKGQGLGEQFFGPGTRLTVL.